A selection of T cell receptor beta chains follows, all from one sample in a study of beta chain features in type 1 diabetes. Data came from immunoSEQ multiplex PCR; TCRdb stores just in-frame clones and leaves some out. The sample records 310,000 or so clones, approximately 10% being singletons. The sequenced material came from central memory CD4+ T cells from blood. The receptors originated from a young man with type 1 diabetes. Both conserved end residues are part of each CDR3. D genes are given only for firm matches. Clone size is not always given. Where it is, it says once, few, many or a class for expanded clones.

TRBV2	14	-	TRBJ1-1	-	CASTRGPVNTEAFF	TGTGCCAGCACTCGGGGTCCTGTGAACACTGAAGCTTTCTTT
TRBV5-1	16	TRBD1	TRBJ2-7	few	CASSLGGTGAPYEQYF	TGCGCCAGCAGCTTGGGTGGGACAGGCGCCCCCTACGAGCAGTACTTC
TRBV5-1	16	TRBD2	TRBJ2-5	-	CASSSGLAGRQETQYF	TGCGCCAGCAGCTCTGGACTAGCGGGGCGACAAGAGACCCAGTACTTC
TRBV6-1	14	TRBD1	TRBJ1-5	-	CATEDRGSNQPQHF	TGTGCCACCGAGGACAGGGGTAGCAATCAGCCCCAGCATTTT
TRBV2	13	-	TRBJ1-5	few	CASRQGGGQPQHF	TGTGCCAGTCGCCAGGGTGGGGGCCAGCCCCAGCATTTT
TRBV29-1	16	TRBD2	TRBJ2-1	few	CSVEGLAGVRGNEQFF	TGCAGCGTTGAAGGCCTAGCGGGGGTCCGGGGCAATGAGCAGTTCTTC
TRBV5-4	16	-	TRBJ2-2	few	CASSFFWGSNTGELFF	TGTGCCAGCAGCTTCTTTTGGGGGTCGAACACCGGGGAGCTGTTTTTT
TRBV30	16	-	TRBJ1-6	many	CAWSPKRADYNSPLHF	TGTGCCTGGAGTCCTAAGAGGGCAGACTATAATTCACCCCTCCACTTT
TRBV4-3	13	-	TRBJ2-7	few	CASSHRTGDEQYF	TGCGCCAGCAGCCACCGAACCGGGGACGAGCAGTACTTC
TRBV5-6	13	-	TRBJ1-6	few	CASSPDLGSPLHF	TGTGCCAGCAGTCCGGACCTGGGTTCACCCCTCCACTTT